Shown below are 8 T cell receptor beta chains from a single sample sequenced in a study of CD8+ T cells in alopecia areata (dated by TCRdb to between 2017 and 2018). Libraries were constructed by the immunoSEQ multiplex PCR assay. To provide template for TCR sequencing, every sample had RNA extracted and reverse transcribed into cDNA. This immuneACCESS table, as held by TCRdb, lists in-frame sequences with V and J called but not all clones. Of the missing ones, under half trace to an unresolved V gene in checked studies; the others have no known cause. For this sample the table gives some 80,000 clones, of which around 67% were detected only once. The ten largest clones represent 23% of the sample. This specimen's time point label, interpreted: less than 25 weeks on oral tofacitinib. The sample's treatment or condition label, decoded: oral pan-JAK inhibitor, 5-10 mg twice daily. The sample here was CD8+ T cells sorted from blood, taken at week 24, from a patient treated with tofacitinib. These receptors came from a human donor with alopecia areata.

CDR3: CASSFGAGVKQETQYF. In nucleotides, the CDR3 is TGTGCCAGCAGCTTTGGAGCGGGGGTTAAACAAGAGACCCAGTACTTC. This chain joins TRBV5-6 and TRBJ2-5; 8 positions match TRBD2. Germline values: CDR1 SGHDT, CDR2 YYEEEE. Trimming cost V 2 bases and J 2 bases; bases outside gene matches: 8. CDR3 length: 16 amino acids.

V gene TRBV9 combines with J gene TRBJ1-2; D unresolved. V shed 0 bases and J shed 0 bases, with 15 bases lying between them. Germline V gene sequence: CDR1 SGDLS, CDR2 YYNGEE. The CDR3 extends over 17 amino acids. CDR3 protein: CASSVEQLADPNYGYTF. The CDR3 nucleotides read TGTGCCAGCAGCGTAGAACAGCTAGCAGATCCTAACTATGGCTACACCTTC. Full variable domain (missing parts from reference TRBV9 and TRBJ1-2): DSGVTQTPKHLITATGQRVTLRCSPRSGDLSVYWYQQSLDQGLQFLIQYYNGEERAKGNILERFSAQQFPDLHSELNLSSLELGDSALYFCASSVEQLADPNYGYTFGSGTRLTVV.

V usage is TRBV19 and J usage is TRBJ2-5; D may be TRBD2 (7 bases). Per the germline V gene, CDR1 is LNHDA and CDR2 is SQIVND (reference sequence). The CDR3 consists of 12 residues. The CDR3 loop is CARGGVPETQYF. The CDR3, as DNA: TGTGCTAGGGGGGGGGTCCCAGAGACCCAGTACTTC.

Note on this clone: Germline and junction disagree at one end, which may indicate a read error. In DNA, the CDR3 is TGTGCCGGCAGCGGGGGGGCGGTAGATACGCAGTATTTT. Protein sequence: CAGSGGAVDTQYF. The rearrangement joins TRBV6-6 to TRBJ2-3; TRBD2 agrees at 10 bases. The CDR3 has 13 residues. Germline V CDR1 and CDR2: MNHNY, SVGAGI (reference sequence).

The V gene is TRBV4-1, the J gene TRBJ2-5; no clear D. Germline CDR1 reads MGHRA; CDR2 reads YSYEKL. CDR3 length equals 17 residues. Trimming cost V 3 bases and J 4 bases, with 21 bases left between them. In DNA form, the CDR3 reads TGCGCCAGCAGCCACGCCAAAAGGTCCGGATTTTCAGAGACCCAGTACTTC. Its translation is CASSHAKRSGFSETQYF.

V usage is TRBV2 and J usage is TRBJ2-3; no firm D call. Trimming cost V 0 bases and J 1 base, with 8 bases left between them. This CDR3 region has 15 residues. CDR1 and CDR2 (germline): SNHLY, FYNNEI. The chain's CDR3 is CASSEAMAGTDTQYF. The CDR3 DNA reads TGTGCCAGCAGTGAAGCTATGGCAGGCACAGATACGCAGTATTTT.

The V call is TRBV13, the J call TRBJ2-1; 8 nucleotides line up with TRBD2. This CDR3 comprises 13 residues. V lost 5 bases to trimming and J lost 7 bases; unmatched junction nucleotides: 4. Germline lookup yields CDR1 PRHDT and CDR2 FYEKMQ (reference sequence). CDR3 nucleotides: TGTGCCAGCAGCAGCGGGAGTCGTAATGAGCAGTTCTTC. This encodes CASSSGSRNEQFF.

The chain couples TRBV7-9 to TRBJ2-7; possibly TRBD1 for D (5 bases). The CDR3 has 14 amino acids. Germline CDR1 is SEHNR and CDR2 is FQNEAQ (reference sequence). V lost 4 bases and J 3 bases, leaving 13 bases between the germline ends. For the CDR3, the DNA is TGTGCCAGCAGCTCCTCATCTGGACACTACGAGCAGTACTTC. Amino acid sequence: CASSSSSGHYEQYF.